This T cell receptor (beta chain) was documented in a study of cytomegalovirus exposure and HLA in healthy donors. Overall study results and limits: It was in a later analysis that TCR association rates were seen to vary by HLA locus, highest for DRB1 and lowest for HLA-C. Several V segments, TRBV6-2 and TRBV6-3 among them, could not be told apart and were dropped.

It was with 60 Vbeta and 13 Jbeta primers that the PCR ran. Only in-frame clones appear in the TCRdb table, and some are missing; sequencing was by immunoSEQ multiplex PCR. The sample lists 46,000 or so clones, 55% to 75% occurring once. The CDR3 consists of 15 residues. V lost 6 bases and J lost 0, with 13 bases in between. CDR1 and CDR2 (germline): SGHRS, YFSETQ. Concerning this clone: Its matching antigen is unknown.

The chain couples TRBV5-1 to TRBJ2-1; TRBD2 might be the D (5 bases). The TCR comes from a man aged 55 to 70 in good health and CMV-seropositive. Sequencing was done on a sample of PBMCs. CDR3 residues: CASTPSRASYNEQFF. CDR3 nucleotide sequence: TGCGCCAGCACTCCTAGCCGGGCCTCCTACAATGAGCAGTTCTTC.